This T cell receptor beta chain is drawn from a study of spatial heterogeneity in lung cancer. This clonotype was observed at least ten times. As for time point: sample taken at primary tumor resection. Whole RNA was taken from tumor, nontumor lung or frozen PBMC; it was then sequenced unsorted. MiXCR, applied by TCRdb to the 5' RACE reads, yields one record per CDR3 protein. The sample has roughly 39,000 distinct CDR3 sequences, 6.5% to 9.5% seen once. CDR3 size: 15 residues. Trimming removed 0 bases from V and 4 bases from J; junction bases left unmatched: 4. The germline V gene encodes CDR1 KGHDR and CDR2 SFDVKD.

The sample consisted of PBMCs, taken at surgery. The V gene is TRBV24-1, the J gene TRBJ1-1; 7 nucleotides align to TRBD1. This receptor was taken from a male donor with early-stage non-small cell lung cancer. The CDR3 DNA reads TGTGCCACCAGTGATTTGAAGGACAGGAGCACTGAAGCTTTCTTT. Its protein product is CATSDLKDRSTEAFF.